This T cell receptor (beta chain) emerged from a study of response to subunit inactivated influenza vaccine. V was clipped by 2 bases and J by 5 bases; unmatched bases: 7. This CDR3 has 15 residues. CDR1 MNHEY and CDR2 SVGEGT come from the germline V gene. TCRdb re-called the RT-PCR reads through MiXCR, storing one row per CDR3 protein. The table shows hundreds of thousands of distinct CDR3 sequences, with around 13% occurring only once. The chain links TRBV6-2 or TRBV6-3 to TRBJ2-7, with 9 bases fitting TRBD1. Here the sequenced sample was PBMCs from blood, taken 14 days before vaccination. The receptor was derived from a man aged 50 to 59 who received an inactivated influenza vaccine. The CDR3 nucleotides read TGTGCCAGCAGTTACCCGGGACAGGGAAGGCACGAGCAGTACTTC. This sequence encodes CASSYPGQGRHEQYF.